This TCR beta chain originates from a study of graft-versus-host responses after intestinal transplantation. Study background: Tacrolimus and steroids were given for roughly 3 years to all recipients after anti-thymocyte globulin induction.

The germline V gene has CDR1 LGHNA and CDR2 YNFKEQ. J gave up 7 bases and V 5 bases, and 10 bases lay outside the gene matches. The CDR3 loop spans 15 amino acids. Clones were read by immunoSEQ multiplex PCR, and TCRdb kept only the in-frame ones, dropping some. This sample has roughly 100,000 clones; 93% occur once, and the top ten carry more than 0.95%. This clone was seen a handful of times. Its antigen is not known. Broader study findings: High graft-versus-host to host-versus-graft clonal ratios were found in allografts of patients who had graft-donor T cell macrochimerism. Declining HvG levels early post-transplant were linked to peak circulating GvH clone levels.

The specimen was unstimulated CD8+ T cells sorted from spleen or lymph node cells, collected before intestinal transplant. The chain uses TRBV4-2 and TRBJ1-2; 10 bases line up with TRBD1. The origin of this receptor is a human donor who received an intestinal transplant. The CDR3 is CASSLWGQGSGGYTF. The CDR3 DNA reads TGTGCCAGCAGCTTGTGGGGACAGGGGAGTGGTGGCTACACCTTC.